The next 26 T cell receptor beta chains were all read from a single sample in a study of T-cell memory formation after mild COVID-19. TCRdb re-derived calls from the 5' RACE reads in MiXCR, one entry per CDR3 protein. Of approximately 260,000 distinct CDR3 sequences in the sample, around 15% were seen once. The material sequenced was PBMCs or a T cell subset sorted from them (not recorded which). The receptors were sampled from a man between 18 and 35 years old who had mild COVID-19 (a few samples of this study predate the infection). Cell type and time point are not known.

Note on this clonotype: The CDR3 ends on some other residue instead of the conserved phenylalanine or tryptophan, so this is likely a read error. The chain is built from TRBV2 and TRBJ1-1; D unclear. Germline V gene lookup returns CDR1 SNHLY and CDR2 FYNNEI. Deletions cut 6 bases from V and 5 bases from J, with 16 bases between. The CDR3 covers 14 residues. The CDR3 bases are TGTGCCAGCAGCCCGGGAGGGAGTGGAACTGAAGCTTTCTCT. The encoded protein is CASSPGGSGTEAFS.

This clonotype has more than one count but fewer than ten. Here the CDR3 DNA reads TGTGCCAGCAGTATACAGGGCACTGAAGCTTTCTTT. This sequence encodes CASSIQGTEAFF. V usage is TRBV12-3 or TRBV12-4 and J usage is TRBJ1-1; tentatively, D is TRBD1 (6 bases). Trimming removed 5 bases at V and 4 bases at J, with 8 bases between. The CDR3 sequence is 12 residues long.

This clonotype was observed a few times. The genes are TRBV7-8 and TRBJ1-2, with D hard to call. The germline CDR1 and CDR2 sequences are SGHVS and FQNEAQ. The CDR3 length is 14 residues. The V end was cut by 1 base, the J end by 4 bases, with 10 bases between. In DNA, the CDR3 is TGTGCCAGCAGCTTAGAAGTCAGCTTCTATGGCTACACCTTC. Its translation is CASSLEVSFYGYTF.

This clonotype came up a few times. The chain joins TRBV3-1 to TRBJ1-1, with D uncertain. CDR1 is LGHDT, CDR2 YNNKEL, per germline (reference sequence). V was pared by 0 bases and J by 11 bases, with 13 bases between. The CDR3 is made up of 13 amino acids. The CDR3 loop is CASSQEPSPGAFF. The CDR3 DNA follows: TGTGCCAGCAGCCAAGAACCCAGCCCCGGGGCTTTCTTT.

This clonotype was picked up a small number of times. The chain links TRBV4-3 to TRBJ2-3; tentative D call: TRBD1 (6 bases). The CDR3 covers 14 residues. V was cut by 0 bases and J by 5 bases, with 9 bases left in between. Germline V gives CDR1 LGHNA, CDR2 YSLEER. The CDR3 region has the DNA TGCGCCAGCAGCCAAGAGGGGGCGGGAGATACGCAGTATTTT. This translates into CASSQEGAGDTQYF.

The chain uses TRBV6-2 or TRBV6-3 and TRBJ1-1; D perhaps matches TRBD1 (5 bases). Per the germline V gene, CDR1 is MNHEY and CDR2 is SVGEGT. CDR3 length equals 14 residues. Trimming took off 1 base at V and 4 bases at J, with 10 bases between the two ends. Here the CDR3 reads CASSYLGGATEAFF. CDR3 nucleotide sequence: TGTGCCAGCAGTTACTTGGGGGGAGCCACTGAAGCTTTCTTT.

The J gene is TRBJ2-1, the V gene TRBV7-9, with 10 positions matching TRBD2. Germline V CDR1 and CDR2: SEHNR, FQNEAQ (reference sequence). V dropped 4 bases and J dropped 8; count of bases not matched to a gene: 5. This CDR3 contains 14 residues. CDR3 nucleotides: TGTGCCAGCAGCTGGGGGCTAGCGGGGGATGAGCAGTTCTTC. It is translated as CASSWGLAGDEQFF.

The chain has TRBV20-1 and TRBJ2-3; D remains unclear. This CDR3 is 16 amino acids long. Germline lookup yields CDR1 DFQATT and CDR2 SNEGSKA (reference sequence). V was clipped by 3 bases and J by 6 bases, with 22 bases between them. This CDR3 reads CSASPVGPTVHDTQYF. For the CDR3, the DNA is TGCAGTGCTAGTCCGGTCGGACCCACCGTCCACGATACGCAGTATTTT.

This clonotype was seen a handful of times. This chain links TRBV5-1 with TRBJ2-1; TRBD1 is a possible D gene (7 bases). The ends were cut back, 0 bases at V and 9 bases at J, with 19 bases in the middle. The CDR3 sequence is 16 residues long. Germline loops: CDR1 SGHRS, CDR2 YFSETQ. This CDR3 is CASSLEEGAPYSEQFF. CDR3 DNA: TGCGCCAGCAGCTTGGAGGAGGGGGCGCCCTATAGTGAGCAGTTCTTC.

This chain connects TRBV14 to TRBJ2-5, with D unresolved. Per germline, CDR1 SGHDN and CDR2 FVKESK. Trimming took 3 bases from V and 5 from J, leaving 16 bases between them. CDR3 size: 15 residues. CDR3 residues: CASSHTRWGRETQYF. In DNA form, the CDR3 reads TGTGCCAGCAGCCATACGAGATGGGGAAGGGAGACCCAGTACTTC.

This clonotype has just a few counts. The chain links TRBV7-9 to TRBJ1-3; D is ambiguous. This CDR3 contains 18 residues. V was cut by 5 bases and J by 0 bases, with 20 bases left in between. Germline assignment: CDR1 SEHNR and CDR2 FQNEAQ (reference sequence). For the CDR3, the DNA is TGTGCCAGCAGCCCCCTAAGACCGCTTTCAGACTCTGGAAACACCATATATTTT. This encodes CASSPLRPLSDSGNTIYF.

V is TRBV7-9 and J is TRBJ2-5; D not resolved. Germline CDR1 and CDR2: SEHNR and FQNEAQ (reference sequence). Trimming left V 2 bases short and J 4 bases short, with 8 bases between. The CDR3 contains 13 residues. The DNA of the CDR3 is TGTGCCAGCAGCTTAAAGAGTGTAGAGACCCAGTACTTC. Amino acids: CASSLKSVETQYF.

This chain connects TRBV4-2 to TRBJ2-7; the D gene is possibly TRBD1 (6 bases). The V and J ends lost 3 bases and 0 bases respectively, with 9 bases between them. There are 14 residues in the CDR3. The germline CDR1 and CDR2 sequences are LGHNA and YNFKEQ. The DNA for the CDR3 is TGTGCCAGCAGCCACTCGGACAGCTCCTACGAGCAGTACTTC. This encodes CASSHSDSSYEQYF.

This clonotype came up a few times. This chain connects TRBV7-3 to TRBJ2-3; 9 bases map to TRBD1. This CDR3 region has 16 residues. The V gene end was trimmed by 3 bases and the J gene end by 5 bases; junction bases not matched to a gene: 9. Germline values: CDR1 SGHTA, CDR2 FQGTGA. The CDR3 bases are TGTGCCAGCAGCTTTGCTCCGGGACAGGGAAAAGATACGCAGTATTTT. This translates into CASSFAPGQGKDTQYF.

The chain combines TRBV7-2 with TRBJ2-7, with D hard to call. The CDR3 totals 13 residues. From germline, CDR1 is SGHTA and CDR2 FQGNSA. The V end lost 1 base, the J end lost 9 bases, and 13 bases lay between the germline ends. DNA of the CDR3: TGTGCCAGCAGCTTAGGGGCGCCAGCCGGGCAGTACTTC. Translated: CASSLGAPAGQYF. Drawing the rest from reference TRBV7-2 and TRBJ2-7, the complete variable domain is GAGVSQSPSNKVTEKGKDVELRCDPISGHTALYWYRQSLGQGLEFLIYFQGNSAPDKSGLPSDRFSAERTGGSVSTLTIQRTQQEDSAVYLCASSLGAPAGQYFGPGTRLTVT.

The chain has TRBV20-1 and TRBJ2-1; D is tentatively TRBD1 or TRBD2 (7 bases each). The V end lost 3 bases, the J end lost 10 bases, and 19 bases lay between the germline ends. The germline gives CDR1 DFQATT, CDR2 SNEGSKA (reference sequence). The CDR3 loop spans 14 amino acids. The CDR3 region is CSASPPGGAREQFF. CDR3 nucleotide sequence: TGCAGTGCTAGCCCCCCAGGGGGGGCCCGGGAGCAGTTCTTC.

The chain joins TRBV7-9 to TRBJ2-6, with unresolved D. The CDR3 has 14 residues. The V gene's germline CDR1 is SEHNR and CDR2 FQNEAQ (reference sequence). Trimming took off 6 bases at V and 2 bases at J, with 8 bases between the two ends. The CDR3 DNA follows: TGTGCCAGCAGTCGAGTAGCTGGGGCCAACGTCCTGACTTTC. Translation: CASSRVAGANVLTF.

The chain uses TRBV18 and TRBJ1-1; D not resolved. V was pared by 0 bases and J by 1 base, with 6 bases between. Germline values: CDR1 KGHSH, CDR2 LQKENI. The CDR3 contains 14 residues. Written as DNA, the CDR3 is TGTGCCAGCTCACCACCCAACAGGAACACTGAAGCTTTCTTT. This gives the protein CASSPPNRNTEAFF.

The chain has TRBV7-3 and TRBJ2-5; perhaps TRBD1 as D (6 bases). V dropped 4 bases and J dropped 5 bases, with 14 bases sitting between them. This CDR3 spans 14 amino acids. Germline CDR1 SGHTA, CDR2 FQGTGA. This CDR3 is CASSSTGMRETQYF. In nucleotides, the CDR3 is TGTGCCAGCAGCTCTACAGGGATGAGGGAGACCCAGTACTTC.

This chain uses TRBV6-6 with TRBJ2-5, with 8 bases matching TRBD2. This CDR3 has 13 residues. The germline V gene has CDR1 MNHNY and CDR2 SVGAGI (reference sequence). V trimming: 8 bases; J trimming: 5 bases; junction bases outside the gene matches: 7. The CDR3 reads CASHGSGVETQYF. CDR3 bases: TGTGCCAGCCACGGTAGCGGGGTGGAGACCCAGTACTTC.

The rearrangement uses TRBV29-1 and TRBJ2-5, with D possibly matching TRBD2 (5 bases). V was cut by 1 base and J by 5 bases, with 20 bases left in between. The germline CDR1 and CDR2 sequences are SQVTM and ANQGSEA. The CDR3 is 16 residues long. CDR3 nucleotides: TGCAGCGTTGAAGGCTCTCTGCCGGGCCGAGGGGAGACCCAGTACTTC. Residues: CSVEGSLPGRGETQYF. Combining the CDR3 with reference TRBV29-1 and TRBJ2-5 gives the whole variable domain SAVISQKPSRDICQRGTSLTIQCQVDSQVTMMFWYRQQPGQSLTLIATANQGSEATYESGFVIDKFPISRPNLTFSTLTVSNMSPEDSSIYLCSVEGSLPGRGETQYFGPGTRLLVL.

Ten or more counts support this clonotype. The chain uses TRBV7-9 and TRBJ1-1; 7 bases line up with TRBD1. Germline-derived CDR1 and CDR2 are SEHNR and FQNEAQ (reference sequence). The trim removed 5 bases at V and 3 bases at J, leaving 6 bases unmatched. This CDR3 has 14 amino acids. The CDR3 loop reads CASSETGYDTEAFF. Here the CDR3 DNA reads TGTGCCAGCAGCGAGACAGGGTATGACACTGAAGCTTTCTTT.

The chain employs TRBV5-1 and TRBJ1-1, with 8 bases identical to TRBD1. Germline V CDR1 and CDR2: SGHRS, YFSETQ. The CDR3 runs to 14 residues. V dropped 3 bases and J dropped 4; count of bases not matched to a gene: 5. CDR3 in DNA: TGCGCCAGCAGCTCGACAGGGGTGAGCACTGAAGCTTTCTTT. This translates into CASSSTGVSTEAFF.

In regard to this clonotype: At one end the junction does not follow the germline gene, possibly because of a read error. The chain joins TRBV9 to TRBJ2-1; 8 bases fit TRBD2. CDR3 length: 12 amino acids. CDR1 SGDLS and CDR2 YYNGEE come from the germline V gene. This CDR3 reads CASSAMGLVLHF. DNA of the CDR3: TGTGCCAGCAGCGCCATGGGACTAGTCCTCCACTTC.

This clonotype appeared once. This rearrangement joins TRBV20-1 to TRBJ1-2; 10 nucleotides agree with TRBD1. This CDR3 region has 15 residues. V lost 5 bases and J lost 8; bases outside the gene matches: 14. Germline CDR1 DFQATT, CDR2 SNEGSKA (reference sequence). CDR3 loop: CSAPPSGQGDDGYTF. CDR3 nucleotides: TGCAGTGCTCCTCCCTCCGGACAGGGGGATGACGGCTACACCTTC.

This clonotype was counted only a few times. The V and J genes are TRBV28 and TRBJ1-6; D is ambiguous. Germline lookup yields CDR1 MDHEN and CDR2 SYDVKM. The V and J ends lost 6 bases and 8 bases respectively, with 17 bases between them. CDR3 size: 15 residues. The CDR3 loop reads CASRTPVYDHSPLHF. The CDR3 nucleotides are TGTGCCAGCAGGACCCCCGTTTATGATCATTCACCCCTCCACTTT.